A single sample is the source of the 13 T cell receptor beta chains below, sequenced in a study of T cell responses to AZD1222 COVID-19 vaccine. Using immunoSEQ multiplex PCR, the repertoire was profiled, and TCRdb retains in-frame clones only, with some absent. The sample shows 80,000 or so clones, roughly 85% of them seen only once. This specimen consisted of peripheral blood, obtained on day 0 of AZD1222 vaccination. The receptors were gathered from an adult in good health.

This clone occurred once. This rearrangement joins TRBV5-1 to TRBJ1-4; 9 bases fit TRBD1. V lost 2 bases and J lost 14; bases outside the gene matches: 4. CDR1 is SGHRS and CDR2 is YFSETQ in the germline V gene. The CDR3 contains 12 residues. Written as DNA, the CDR3 is TGCGCCAGCAGCTTAATAGGACAGGGGCTGTTTTTT. As protein: CASSLIGQGLFF.

The chain couples TRBV9 to TRBJ1-1, with a tentative D call TRBD1 (6 bases). The V end lost 0 bases, the J end lost 3 bases, and 12 bases lay between the germline ends. This CDR3 spans 15 amino acids. CDR1 and CDR2 from the germline V gene are SGDLS and YYNGEE. CDR3 in amino acids: CASSVEGGLDTEAFF. The CDR3 DNA sequence: TGTGCCAGCAGCGTAGAGGGGGGATTAGACACTGAAGCTTTCTTT.

This chain joins TRBV5-1 and TRBJ2-5; D unresolved. V lost 0 bases and J 2 bases, leaving 8 bases between the germline ends. Germline CDR1 is SGHRS and CDR2 is YFSETQ. The CDR3 extends over 14 amino acids. CDR3 DNA: TGCGCCAGCAGCTTGGAAGTCAGTCAAGAGACCCAGTACTTC. Protein product: CASSLEVSQETQYF.

The chain carries TRBV29-1 and TRBJ2-2; the D gene could be TRBD1 or TRBD2 (5 bases each). The CDR3 loop spans 15 amino acids. Germline V lookup: CDR1 SQVTM, CDR2 ANQGSEA. Trimming stripped 1 base from V and 5 bases from J, with 14 bases between. CDR3: CSVEVEGPTTGELFF. DNA for the CDR3: TGCAGCGTTGAAGTCGAGGGGCCAACGACCGGGGAGCTGTTTTTT.

V gene TRBV13 combines with J gene TRBJ2-7, with 8 bases aligning to TRBD2. The V gene end was trimmed by 4 bases and the J gene end by 4 bases; junction bases not matched to a gene: 12. The CDR3 has 16 amino acids. Germline V gene sequence: CDR1 PRHDT, CDR2 FYEKMQ (reference sequence). The CDR3 sequence is CASSSIAGSTQYEQYF. In nucleotides, the CDR3 is TGTGCCAGCAGCTCGATAGCGGGATCCACCCAGTACGAGCAGTACTTC.

This clone was seen once. J is TRBJ1-1 and V is TRBV5-4, with 7 nucleotides matching TRBD1. This CDR3 is 14 amino acids long. Trimming took 4 bases from V and 5 from J; bases not matched to a gene: 8. Germline loops: CDR1 SGHNT, CDR2 YYREEE (reference sequence). CDR3 nucleotide sequence: TGTGCCAGCAGCCAGGGGGGGGATCGGACTGAAGCTTTCTTT. Its protein product is CASSQGGDRTEAFF.

The genes are TRBV7-2 and TRBJ1-1; tentatively, D is TRBD1 (6 bases). V shed 3 bases and J shed 10 bases, with 18 bases lying between them. Germline CDR1 is SGHTA and CDR2 is FQGNSA. The length of the CDR3 is 14 residues. The CDR3 DNA reads TGTGCCAGCAGCTTTACTAGGGGGGGCGTCGGAGCTTTCTTT. Its translation is CASSFTRGGVGAFF.

Concerning this clone: This sample includes further DNA sequences coding for the same CDR3. The genes are TRBV6-6 and TRBJ2-3; D is perhaps TRBD2 (5 bases). Germline values: CDR1 MNHNY, CDR2 SVGAGI (reference sequence). The CDR3 sequence is 15 residues long. Trimming pared 4 bases from V and 1 base from J, leaving 12 bases between. CDR3 sequence reads: CASSSPGLGTDTQYF. The CDR3, as DNA: TGTGCCAGCAGTTCCCCGGGGTTGGGCACAGATACGCAGTATTTT.

This chain uses TRBV18 with TRBJ1-4; D ambiguous. There are 17 residues in the CDR3. V shed 3 bases and J shed 1 base, with 15 bases lying between them. Germline CDR1 KGHSH, CDR2 LQKENI. The CDR3 loop reads CASSPGPLRVTNEKLFF. The CDR3 DNA follows: TGTGCCAGCTCACCGGGTCCTTTAAGGGTAACTAATGAAAAACTGTTTTTT.

The CDR3 is CASSPGAGGDEQYF. The CDR3 DNA sequence: TGTGCCAGTAGTCCTGGGGCGGGGGGTGACGAGCAGTACTTC. The chain combines TRBV19 with TRBJ2-7; 8 positions agree with TRBD2. The germline V gene has CDR1 LNHDA and CDR2 SQIVND (reference sequence). V lost 5 bases, J lost 5 bases, and 8 bases stayed unmatched. CDR3 size: 14 residues.

The V and J genes are TRBV9 and TRBJ2-5; D gene unclear. The CDR3 has 14 amino acids. Trimming pared 6 bases from V and 4 bases from J, leaving 16 bases between. CDR1 and CDR2 from the germline V gene are SGDLS and YYNGEE. DNA for the CDR3: TGTGCCAGCAACCTCGGGTCGGTATCAGAGACCCAGTACTTC. It encodes CASNLGSVSETQYF.

The chain uses TRBV19 and TRBJ1-2; TRBD1 is a possible D gene (6 bases). Trimming removed 8 bases at V and 4 bases at J, with 17 bases between. Germline loops: CDR1 LNHDA, CDR2 SQIVND (reference sequence). This CDR3 region has 14 residues. CDR3 DNA sequence: TGTGCCAGTTCTACCCCAGGGGTCGGCTATGGCTACACCTTC. Translation: CASSTPGVGYGYTF.

V is TRBV9 and J is TRBJ1-1; D is uncertain. Trimming shortened V by 3 bases and J by 0 bases, and 6 bases separated the two germline ends. There are 13 residues in the CDR3. Germline CDR1 is SGDLS and CDR2 is YYNGEE. Here the CDR3 reads CASSASMNTEAFF. CDR3 coding DNA: TGTGCCAGCAGCGCATCCATGAACACTGAAGCTTTCTTT.